The 20 T cell receptor beta chains below all came from one sample that was sequenced in a study of shared T cell receptors in the human thymus. Some clones are missing from TCRdb's copy, which holds only in-frame ones; the method was immunoSEQ multiplex PCR. The sample contains under 850,000 clones, 70% to 90% of which appear only once. This same sample was also taken into another study, of human thymus T cells.

The sequenced material came from thymocytes. The receptors originated from a boy younger than two with a congenital heart defect.

The chain links TRBV18 to TRBJ2-2; D remains unclear. The V gene lost 1 base and the J gene lost 5 bases, with 14 bases spanning the gap. Germline values: CDR1 KGHSH, CDR2 LQKENI. The CDR3 totals 16 residues. CDR3 protein: CASSPLEVSTTGELFF. The CDR3 nucleotides are TGTGCCAGCTCACCACTCGAAGTCAGTACGACCGGGGAGCTGTTTTTT.

This chain connects TRBV15 to TRBJ2-5; 9 bases match TRBD2. This CDR3 region has 16 residues. The J segment lost 6 bases and the V segment lost 0 bases, leaving 8 bases of the junction unmatched. Germline lookup yields CDR1 LNHNV and CDR2 YYDKDF (reference sequence). The CDR3 DNA reads TGTGCCACCAGCAGAGATATGGCGGGAGGGCCTAAGACCCAGTACTTC. Amino acids: CATSRDMAGGPKTQYF.

J is TRBJ2-2 and V is TRBV4-3, with 7 bases matching TRBD1. Germline V gene sequence: CDR1 LGHNA, CDR2 YSLEER. This CDR3 spans 15 amino acids. Germline trimming cut 1 base from V and 6 bases from J; bases unmatched to any gene: 5. In DNA form, the CDR3 reads TGCGCCAGCAGCCAAGCGACAGGGTCGCCCGGGGAGCTGTTTTTT. Translation gives CASSQATGSPGELFF.

The CDR3 bases are TGTGCCAGCAGCTACCTACCGGACAGGGATTATGGCTACACCTTC. This gives the protein CASSYLPDRDYGYTF. This rearrangement joins TRBV6-5 to TRBJ1-2, with 8 bases identical to TRBD1. The CDR3 is made up of 15 amino acids. Germline CDR1 is MNHEY and CDR2 is SVGAGI. After removal of 6 bases from V and 5 bases from J, the junction contained 11 bases not matched to a gene.

The CDR3 region has the DNA TGTGCCAGCAGTGGGTGGGAGGGCGTTTACTACAATGAGCAGTTCTTC. Residues: CASSGWEGVYYNEQFF. The genes are TRBV2 and TRBJ2-1, with TRBD2 matching 7 bases. Per the germline V gene, CDR1 is SNHLY and CDR2 is FYNNEI. The CDR3 sequence is 16 residues long. Losses at the gene ends were 4 bases for V and 3 bases for J; bases not matched to a gene: 9.

The CDR3 loop is CASSQDRPTHGVTGELFF. CDR3 bases: TGCGCCAGCAGCCAAGATAGGCCCACACACGGGGTCACCGGGGAGCTGTTTTTT. This rearrangement joins TRBV4-3 to TRBJ2-2, with D maybe TRBD2 (5 bases). Trimming shortened V by 0 bases and J by 4 bases, and 18 bases separated the two germline ends. The CDR3 extends over 18 amino acids. Germline V gives CDR1 LGHNA, CDR2 YSLEER.

J is TRBJ1-4 and V is TRBV27, with D possibly being TRBD1 (5 bases). The CDR3 totals 17 residues. Germline V gene data show CDR1 as MNHEY and CDR2 as SMNVEV (reference sequence). Between the trimmed V and J ends, which lost 5 bases and 3 bases, there was a span of 19 bases. The CDR3 DNA follows: TGTGCCAGCAGTCCCAGGGCTACCCAGGCCCCTAATGAAAAACTGTTTTTT. Translation: CASSPRATQAPNEKLFF.

The V call is TRBV6-1, the J call TRBJ2-3; 7 bases map to TRBD1. Germline CDR1 is MNHNS and CDR2 is SASEGT. The CDR3 extends over 14 amino acids. V was clipped by 10 bases and J by 2 bases; unmatched bases: 9. The CDR3 here is CATSMDRFTDTQYF. The CDR3 DNA reads TGTGCCACCTCTATGGACAGGTTCACAGATACGCAGTATTTT.

The rearrangement links TRBV27 to TRBJ1-2; 12 bases are shared with TRBD1. Germline assignment: CDR1 MNHEY and CDR2 SMNVEV (reference sequence). Germline trimming cut 6 bases from V and 3 bases from J; bases unmatched to any gene: 5. The CDR3 has 15 residues. The CDR3 nucleotides are TGTGCCAGCAGGCCACGGGACAGGGGGCACTATGGCTACACCTTC. Translated, it gives CASRPRDRGHYGYTF.

This sequence joins TRBV7-8 and TRBJ2-2, with a possible D match to TRBD1 (6 bases). Germline CDR1 is SGHVS and CDR2 is FQNEAQ. The CDR3 extends over 15 amino acids. Trimming cost V 5 bases and J 0 bases, with 10 bases left between them. CDR3 region: CASSDRIANTGELFF. CDR3 nucleotide sequence: TGTGCCAGCAGCGACAGGATTGCGAACACCGGGGAGCTGTTTTTT.

V is TRBV27 and J is TRBJ2-1, with 10 bases identical to TRBD2. The CDR3 is made up of 16 amino acids. The ends lost 6 bases at V and 6 bases at J; junction bases unmatched: 11. CDR1 MNHEY and CDR2 SMNVEV come from the germline V gene (reference sequence). In DNA form, the CDR3 reads TGTGCCAGCAGGTTACCCTCTAGCGGGAGTGGCAATGAGCAGTTCTTC. As protein: CASRLPSSGSGNEQFF.

A few counts support this clone. V usage is TRBV20-1 and J usage is TRBJ1-2, with D perhaps TRBD1 (6 bases). Trimming pared 3 bases from V and 13 bases from J, leaving 12 bases between. This CDR3 has 10 residues. Germline assignment: CDR1 DFQATT and CDR2 SNEGSKA (reference sequence). CDR3 in amino acids: CSARGGPPTF. CDR3 sequence (DNA): TGCAGTGCTAGGGGGGGGCCCCCCACCTTC.

The rearrangement uses TRBV5-6 and TRBJ2-7, with a weak D call TRBD2 (6 bases). Germline values: CDR1 SGHDT, CDR2 YYEEEE. Trimming left V 3 bases short and J 0 bases short, with 16 bases between. The CDR3 loop spans 16 amino acids. The CDR3 nucleotides are TGTGCCAGCAGCTCAGGTAGGGACTTAAACTCCTACGAGCAGTACTTC. Translating gives CASSSGRDLNSYEQYF. The full variable domain, with the rest looked up from reference TRBV5-6 and TRBJ2-7, is DAGVTQSPTHLIKTRGQQVTLRCSPKSGHDTVSWYQQALGQGPQFIFQYYEEEERQRGNFPDRFSGHQFPNYSSELNVNALLLGDSALYLCASSSGRDLNSYEQYFGPGTRLTVT.

This chain uses TRBV5-5 with TRBJ2-2; TRBD1 is a possible D gene (7 bases). CDR3 size: 17 residues. The V and J ends lost 8 bases and 3 bases respectively, with 23 bases between them. Germline CDR1 is SGHKS and CDR2 is YYEKEE (reference sequence). CDR3 region: CASNRLGGTFYTGELFF. Here the CDR3 DNA reads TGTGCCAGTAATAGACTAGGGGGCACTTTTTACACCGGGGAGCTGTTTTTT. Full variable domain (missing parts from reference TRBV5-5 and TRBJ2-2): DAGVTQSPTHLIKTRGQQVTLRCSPISGHKSVSWYQQVLGQGPQFIFQYYEKEERGRGNFPDRFSARQFPNYSSELNVNALLLGDSALYLCASNRLGGTFYTGELFFGEGSRLTVL.

V and J are TRBV6-6 and TRBJ2-3; 9 bases are shared with TRBD2. This CDR3 has 13 amino acids. CDR1 is MNHNY and CDR2 is SVGAGI in the germline V gene (reference sequence). With V trimmed by 8 bases and J by 10 bases, 10 bases remained unmatched. The CDR3 loop reads CASFGSGSEAQYF. CDR3 coding DNA: TGTGCCAGCTTCGGTAGCGGGAGTGAAGCGCAGTATTTT.

V is TRBV19 and J is TRBJ2-1; 10 bases map to TRBD2. CDR3 length: 15 amino acids. Germline trimming cut 5 bases from V and 5 bases from J; bases unmatched to any gene: 6. Germline assignment: CDR1 LNHDA and CDR2 SQIVND (reference sequence). CDR3 amino acids: CASSRRTSGNNEQFF. CDR3 sequence (DNA): TGTGCCAGTAGTCGACGGACTAGCGGAAACAATGAGCAGTTCTTC.

The chain couples TRBV2 to TRBJ2-1, with a weak D call TRBD1 (6 bases). The CDR3 sequence is 14 residues long. From germline, CDR1 is SNHLY and CDR2 FYNNEI. Trimming removed 4 bases at V and 3 bases at J, with 10 bases between. The CDR3 coding sequence is TGTGCCAGCAGTGGACAACAGGGCTACAATGAGCAGTTCTTC. It encodes CASSGQQGYNEQFF.

The V gene is TRBV7-2, the J gene TRBJ2-7; 9 bases fit TRBD2. Germline CDR1 and CDR2: SGHTA and FQGNSA. The CDR3 totals 13 residues. Germline trimming cut 6 bases from V and 4 bases from J; bases unmatched to any gene: 4. This CDR3 is CASRLTSGYEQYF. The DNA of the CDR3 is TGTGCCAGCAGACTGACTAGCGGTTACGAGCAGTACTTC.

The gene calls are TRBV11-3 and TRBJ2-1; 9 positions match TRBD2. The CDR3 covers 19 residues. The germline gives CDR1 SGHNT, CDR2 YENEEA. With V trimmed by 4 bases and J by 9 bases, 22 bases remained unmatched. This CDR3 is CASSSSPVLAGDSPTEQFF. DNA of the CDR3: TGTGCCAGCAGCTCTTCCCCTGTCTTAGCGGGAGATTCCCCCACTGAGCAGTTCTTC.

J is TRBJ2-7 and V is TRBV30; 8 nucleotides match TRBD1. Losses at the gene ends were 2 bases for V and 9 bases for J; bases not matched to a gene: 33. The germline V gene encodes CDR1 GTSNPN and CDR2 SVGIG (reference sequence). This CDR3 is built from 21 residues. In nucleotides, the CDR3 is TGTGCCTGGAGTCTTAAGCCCCGGGACAGGCAGAGGAGGCGGGCCCCTACGAGGCAGTACTTC. It translates to CAWSLKPRDRQRRRAPTRQYF.